This T cell receptor beta chain was profiled in a study of cytomegalovirus exposure and HLA in healthy donors. Study summary: Roughly 77 million unique TCRs from HLA-typed donors made up an early data release. Whole-study results and caveats: Follow-up analysis seemed to connect common viral pathogens with several of the most significant clusters identified.

Amplification used 60 Vbeta primers and 13 Jbeta primers. The protocol was immunoSEQ multiplex PCR, while the TCRdb copy is restricted to in-frame clones and leaves out a portion. The sample has 170,000 or so clones; 80% are singletons. V lost 7 bases and J lost 2, with 20 bases in between. Germline values: CDR1 SGHVS, CDR2 FQNEAQ. The CDR3 has 16 residues. This clone was counted once. What it recognizes is unknown. The clonotype originates from a man under 40 in good health and CMV-seropositive. The V call is TRBV7-8, the J call TRBJ1-1; tentative D call: TRBD1 (6 bases). The sequencing input was PBMCs. The CDR3: CASTKFRDKKNTEAFF. CDR3 nucleotide sequence: TGTGCCAGCACCAAATTCCGGGACAAGAAAAACACTGAAGCTTTCTTT.